This T cell receptor (beta chain) comes out of a study of response to subunit inactivated influenza vaccine listed by TCRdb under 2018. Some background on the complete study: Deep quantitative T cell receptor repertoire profiling was used in the study to track responses to a trivalent subunit inactivated influenza vaccine. The paper's findings and limits, for the study overall: According to the authors, only a limited number of new T cells may be recruited by each seasonal influenza vaccination.

This clonotype was counted between two and nine times. Its recognized antigen is unknown. Qualities for individual bases were not recorded, and no much larger clone is one base off. V is clipped by 7 bases and J by 3 bases, and the sequence between their germline boundaries is 13 bases long. According to the germline V gene, CDR1 reads MNHNS and CDR2 reads SASEGT. The CDR3 runs 13 residues from the cysteine to the phenylalanine. CDR3 DNA only is kept here, 39 bases in frame from base 1. Library creation used RT-PCR. The sequencer was an Illumina HiSeq 2500. Clones were called with MiXCR by TCRdb after fastp trimmed the public reads at Q25, and only in-frame beta chains were retained. Each record represents a unique CDR3 protein, reported with the most common genes and DNA among its rows. The sample includes more than 150,000 distinct CDR3 sequences, with around 9.2% observed a single time. The ten top clones hold about a tenth of the sample.

The sequence came from a man in his fifties who received an inactivated influenza vaccine. Donor details come from another sample of the same person, matched by shared clones. Sequencing was performed on non-naive T cells sorted from PBMCs, taken on the day of vaccination. The sample's cell subset or site label is to be understood as: memory T cell fraction. Rearrangement joined TRBV6-1 to TRBJ2-7; TRBD1 is perhaps the D gene, given 6 matching bases. At the DNA level, the sequence is TGTGCCAGCATCTATGGCAGGGGCTACGAGCAGTACTTC. It translates to CASIYGRGYEQYF.